Detailed here is one T cell receptor (beta chain). CDR1 MNHEY and CDR2 SMNVEV come from the germline V gene (reference sequence). Unmatched junction bases numbered 7, after V lost 3 bases and J lost 2 bases. CDR3 length: 15 residues. The sample belongs to a study of cytomegalovirus exposure and HLA in healthy donors. Libraries were prepared by immunoSEQ multiplex PCR; TCRdb keeps only in-frame clonotypes and omits some of them. The repertoire holds 80,000 to 100,000 clones, with 87% as singletons. Sample: PBMCs. The source of this sequence is a woman in her thirties in good health and CMV-seronegative. The chain joins TRBV27 to TRBJ2-7, with TRBD1 identical over 7 bases. The CDR3 DNA is TGTGCCAGCAGTTTTTCGGCCGGGACAGCCTACGAGCAGTACTTC. It yields the protein CASSFSAGTAYEQYF.